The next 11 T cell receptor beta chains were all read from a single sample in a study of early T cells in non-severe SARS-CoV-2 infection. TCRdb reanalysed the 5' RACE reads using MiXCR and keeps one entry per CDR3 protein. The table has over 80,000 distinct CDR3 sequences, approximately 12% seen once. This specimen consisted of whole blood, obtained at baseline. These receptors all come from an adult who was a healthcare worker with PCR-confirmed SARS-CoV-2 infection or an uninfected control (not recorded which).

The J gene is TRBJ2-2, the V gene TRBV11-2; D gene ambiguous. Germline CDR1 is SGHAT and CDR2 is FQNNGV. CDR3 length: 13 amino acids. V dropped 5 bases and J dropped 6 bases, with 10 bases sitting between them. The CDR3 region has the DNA TGTGCCAGCAGCACCCACCTTCCCGGGGAGCTGTTTTTT. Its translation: CASSTHLPGELFF. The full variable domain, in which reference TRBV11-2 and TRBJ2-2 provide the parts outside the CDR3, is EAGVAQSPRYKIIEKRQSVAFWCNPISGHATLYWYQQILGQGPKLLIQFQNNGVVDDSQLPKDRFSAERLKGVDSTLKIQPAKLEDSAVYLCASSTHLPGELFFGEGSRLTVL.

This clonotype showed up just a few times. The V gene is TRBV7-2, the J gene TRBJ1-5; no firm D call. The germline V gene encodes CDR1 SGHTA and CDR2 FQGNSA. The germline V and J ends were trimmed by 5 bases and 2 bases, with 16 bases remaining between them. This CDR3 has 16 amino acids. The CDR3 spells CASSPRAGVRNQPQHF. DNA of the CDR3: TGTGCCAGCAGCCCGAGGGCGGGAGTTCGCAATCAGCCCCAGCATTTT.

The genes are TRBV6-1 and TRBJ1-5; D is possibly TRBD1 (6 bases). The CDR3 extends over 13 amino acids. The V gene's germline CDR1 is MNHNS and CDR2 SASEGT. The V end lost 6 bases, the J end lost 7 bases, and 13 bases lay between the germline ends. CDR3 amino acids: CASSTGSEQPQHF. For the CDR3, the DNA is TGTGCCAGCAGCACAGGGTCAGAACAGCCCCAGCATTTT.

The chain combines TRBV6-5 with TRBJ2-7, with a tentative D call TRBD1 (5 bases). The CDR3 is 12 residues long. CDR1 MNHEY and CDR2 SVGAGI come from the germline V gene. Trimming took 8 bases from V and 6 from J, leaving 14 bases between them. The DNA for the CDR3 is TGTGCCAGCTTGATAAGGGGCTGCGAGCAGTACTTC. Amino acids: CASLIRGCEQYF.

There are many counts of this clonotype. The CDR3 here is CSVRDRSTYEQYF. CDR3 in DNA: TGCAGCGTTAGGGACAGGTCTACCTACGAGCAGTACTTC. The chain uses TRBV29-1 and TRBJ2-7; 8 bases fit TRBD1. The CDR3 sequence is 13 residues long. Looked up from germline, CDR1 is SQVTM and CDR2 is ANQGSEA. Trimming removed 5 bases from V and 2 bases from J; junction bases left unmatched: 5.

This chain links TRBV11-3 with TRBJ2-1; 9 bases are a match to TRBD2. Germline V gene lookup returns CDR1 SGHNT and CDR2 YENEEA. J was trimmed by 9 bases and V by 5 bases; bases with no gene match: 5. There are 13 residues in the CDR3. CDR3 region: CASSPRTSVEQFF. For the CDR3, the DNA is TGTGCCAGCAGCCCCCGGACTAGCGTTGAGCAGTTCTTC.

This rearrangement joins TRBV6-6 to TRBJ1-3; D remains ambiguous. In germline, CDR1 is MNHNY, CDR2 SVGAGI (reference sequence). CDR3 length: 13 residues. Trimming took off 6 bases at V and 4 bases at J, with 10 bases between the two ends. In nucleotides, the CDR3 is TGTGCCAGCAGCATGGAGCTCGGAAACACCATATATTTT. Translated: CASSMELGNTIYF.

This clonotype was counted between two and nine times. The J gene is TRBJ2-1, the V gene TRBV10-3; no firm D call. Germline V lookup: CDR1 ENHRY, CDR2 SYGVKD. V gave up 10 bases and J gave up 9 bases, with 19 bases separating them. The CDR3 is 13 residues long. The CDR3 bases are TGTGCCACCCGAACGGCCCTAGAAGGTGAGCAGTTCTTC. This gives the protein CATRTALEGEQFF.

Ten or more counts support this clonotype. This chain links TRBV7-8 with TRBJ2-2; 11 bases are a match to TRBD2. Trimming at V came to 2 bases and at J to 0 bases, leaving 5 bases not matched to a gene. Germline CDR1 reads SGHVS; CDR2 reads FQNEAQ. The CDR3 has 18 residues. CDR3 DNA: TGTGCCAGCAGCTTATTTCTAGCGGGAGGACCGAACACCGGGGAGCTGTTTTTT. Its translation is CASSLFLAGGPNTGELFF.

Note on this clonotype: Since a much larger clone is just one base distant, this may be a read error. The CDR3 DNA reads TGTGCCAGCGGTGACTCGCACACAGGGAGGCTCGGCGAAAAACTGTTTTTT. Translation gives CASGDSHTGRLGEKLFF. The chain couples TRBV2 to TRBJ1-4; perhaps TRBD1 as D (6 bases). The germline CDR1 and CDR2 sequences are SNHLY and FYNNEI. CDR3 length equals 17 residues.

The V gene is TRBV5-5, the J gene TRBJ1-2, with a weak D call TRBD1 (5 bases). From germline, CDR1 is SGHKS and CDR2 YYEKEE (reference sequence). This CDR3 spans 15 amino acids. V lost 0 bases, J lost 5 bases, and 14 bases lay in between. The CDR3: CASSLEEGNGYGYTF. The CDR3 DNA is TGTGCCAGCAGCTTGGAGGAGGGGAACGGGTATGGCTACACCTTC.